This TCR beta chain was captured in a study of cytomegalovirus exposure and HLA in healthy donors. In the PCR, 60 Vbeta and 13 Jbeta primers were used. Some clones are missing from TCRdb's copy, which holds only in-frame ones; the method was immunoSEQ multiplex PCR. Here the sample spans around 75,000 clones, about 80% being singletons. Between the trimmed V and J ends, which lost 1 base and 2 bases, there was a span of 12 bases. The CDR3 contains 15 residues. The germline V gene has CDR1 SGHVS and CDR2 FNYEAQ. The source material was PBMCs. The chain couples TRBV7-6 to TRBJ2-7; possible D gene TRBD1, 6 bases. The clonotype comes from a man between 40 and 49 years old in good health and CMV-seronegative. The CDR3 loop reads CASSLGSGAAYEQYF. CDR3 DNA: TGTGCCAGCAGCTTAGGGTCAGGGGCGGCCTACGAGCAGTACTTC.